A single sample gave rise to the 14 T cell receptor beta chains below, sequenced in a study of blood T cell repertoires in COVID-19. Produced via immunoSEQ multiplex PCR; TCRdb's table is partial and in-frame only. The sample yields over 100,000 clones, approximately 80% seen once. The sequencing sample was made of peripheral blood. The receptor set was obtained from a woman in her 70s with acute or convalescent COVID-19.

The chain couples TRBV6-4 to TRBJ2-1; D gene ambiguous. The V end was cut by 10 bases, the J end by 4 bases, with 8 bases between. The CDR3 is made up of 11 amino acids. Germline V CDR1 and CDR2: MRHNA, SNTAGT. CDR3 sequence (DNA): TGTGCCACCCGGTCGTACAATGAGCAGTTCTTC. Translating gives CATRSYNEQFF.

The gene calls are TRBV6-2 or TRBV6-3 and TRBJ2-7; 10 positions match TRBD2. Germline loops: CDR1 MNHEY, CDR2 SVGEGT. CDR3 length: 16 residues. V was pared by 4 bases and J by 2 bases, with 8 bases of the junction left unmatched. This CDR3 reads CASSSRGSGRTYEQYF. As DNA, the CDR3 is TGTGCCAGCAGTTCTCGCGGTAGCGGGAGGACCTACGAGCAGTACTTC.

The chain couples TRBV9 to TRBJ1-4; the D gene is possibly TRBD1 (5 bases). The V gene's germline CDR1 is SGDLS and CDR2 YYNGEE. V was trimmed by 1 base and J by 3 bases, leaving 16 bases between them. This CDR3 is built from 17 residues. CDR3 residues: CASSVSVGGAANEKLFF. CDR3 DNA sequence: TGTGCCAGCAGCGTATCCGTCGGGGGAGCGGCTAATGAAAAACTGTTTTTT.

The DNA of the CDR3 is TGTGCCTCCTCGATGGCGGGAGGAACCGAGCAGTACTTC. It encodes CASSMAGGTEQYF. The chain employs TRBV30 and TRBJ2-7; 8 nucleotides match TRBD2. Germline V gene sequence: CDR1 GTSNPN, CDR2 SVGIG (reference sequence). The CDR3 loop spans 13 amino acids. V gave up 7 bases and J gave up 6 bases; unmatched junction bases: 11.

The chain links TRBV27 to TRBJ2-3, with 8 positions matching TRBD2. The V segment lost 3 bases and the J segment 4 bases; nucleotides outside the gene matches: 3. The CDR3 extends over 14 amino acids. Germline CDR1 is MNHEY and CDR2 is SMNVEV (reference sequence). Written as DNA, the CDR3 is TGTGCCAGCAGTTTGGGACTAGTCGCAGATACGCAGTATTTT. Encoded protein: CASSLGLVADTQYF.

This clone was detected a few times. Other DNA sequences in this specimen translate into the identical CDR3. V and J are TRBV9 and TRBJ2-1, with D unresolved. The V gene lost 4 bases and the J gene lost 6 bases, with 14 bases spanning the gap. Germline assignment: CDR1 SGDLS and CDR2 YYNGEE. The CDR3 is 14 residues long. The CDR3 sequence: CASSTSDLGNEQFF. The CDR3 DNA reads as TGTGCCAGCAGCACCTCAGACTTGGGCAATGAGCAGTTCTTC.

The chain links TRBV6-5 to TRBJ2-3, with 9 nucleotides matching TRBD2. V was pared by 6 bases and J by 4 bases, with 2 bases of the junction left unmatched. Germline CDR1 MNHEY, CDR2 SVGAGI. The CDR3 length is 13 residues. The CDR3: CASRVAGADTQYF. In DNA, the CDR3 is TGTGCCAGCAGGGTAGCGGGGGCAGATACGCAGTATTTT.

The count of this clone is one. The CDR3 nucleotides read TGTGCCAGCAGCTTGCTCCGCGAGGGTGGCTACACCTTC. Protein sequence: CASSLLREGGYTF. The rearrangement uses TRBV5-8 and TRBJ1-2; D not resolved. Germline-derived CDR1 and CDR2 are SGHTS and YDEGEE. The CDR3 extends over 13 amino acids. V gave up 1 base and J gave up 7 bases, with 11 bases separating them.

This chain uses TRBV10-3 with TRBJ2-7, with 10 bases aligning to TRBD2. This CDR3 is built from 14 residues. After removal of 11 bases from V and 1 base from J, the junction contained 8 bases not matched to a gene. CDR1 ENHRY and CDR2 SYGVKD come from the germline V gene. CDR3 in DNA: TGTGCCGCGGGAGGGACTAGCGCTTCCTACGAGCAGTACTTC. Its translation: CAAGGTSASYEQYF.

V is TRBV5-1 and J is TRBJ2-7; TRBD2 matches at 9 bases. Germline CDR1 SGHRS, CDR2 YFSETQ. The CDR3 length is 14 residues. With 4 bases clipped from V and 4 bases from J, the junction kept 6 bases outside the gene matches. The CDR3 loop is CASSPGGGEYEQYF. CDR3 nucleotides: TGCGCCAGCAGCCCGGGCGGGGGGGAGTACGAGCAGTACTTC.

The chain couples TRBV19 to TRBJ1-5; possible D gene TRBD1, 5 bases. This CDR3 contains 15 residues. With 5 bases removed from V and 0 bases from J, the gap between germline ends came to 11 bases. Per germline, CDR1 LNHDA and CDR2 SQIVND (reference sequence). CDR3 in DNA: TGTGCCAGTAGTTCCCAACAGGTTAGCAATCAGCCCCAGCATTTT. The encoded protein is CASSSQQVSNQPQHF.

Concerning this clone: This sample includes further DNA sequences coding for the same CDR3. V and J are TRBV5-1 and TRBJ2-1; the D gene is possibly TRBD1 (6 bases). Trimming cost V 0 bases and J 7 bases, with 14 bases left between them. The germline gives CDR1 SGHRS, CDR2 YFSETQ. The CDR3 has 15 residues. CDR3 region: CASSLGQDLGNEQFF. CDR3 DNA sequence: TGCGCCAGCAGCTTGGGACAGGATTTGGGGAATGAGCAGTTCTTC.

The chain recombines TRBV6-1 with TRBJ1-4; D perhaps matches TRBD1 (5 bases). Trimming removed 2 bases from V and 10 bases from J, with 11 bases in between. CDR3 length equals 13 residues. Germline V gene sequence: CDR1 MNHNS, CDR2 SASEGT. The CDR3 nucleotides are TGTGCCAGCAGTGAATTGACAGTTGGAAAACTGTTTTTT. The encoded protein is CASSELTVGKLFF.

J is TRBJ1-1 and V is TRBV7-2; the D is unclear. Per the germline V gene, CDR1 is SGHTA and CDR2 is FQGNSA. The CDR3 is 13 residues long. V was pared by 2 bases and J by 3 bases, with 7 bases between. The CDR3 DNA is TGTGCCAGCAGCTTAAGCGGTTACACTGAAGCTTTCTTT. Protein: CASSLSGYTEAFF. The variable domain in full, with the rest retrieved from reference TRBV7-2 and TRBJ1-1, is GAGVSQSPSNKVTEKGKDVELRCDPISGHTALYWYRQSLGQGLEFLIYFQGNSAPDKSGLPSDRFSAERTGGSVSTLTIQRTQQEDSAVYLCASSLSGYTEAFFGQGTRLTVV.